This TCR beta chain is drawn from a study of identical twins. Findings and caveats of the study: Within twin pairs, the out-of-frame alpha sequences they shared showed excess low generation probability.

J gave up 0 bases and V 3 bases, and 2 bases lay outside the gene matches. The CDR3 totals 14 residues. The V gene's germline CDR1 is SGHRS and CDR2 YFSETQ. In the case of this clonotype: Its antigen is unknown.

TCRdb re-analysed the 5' RACE reads in MiXCR, keeping a single row per CDR3 protein. The sample carries approximately 500,000 distinct CDR3 sequences, 24% recorded once. These sequences were also reported in another study, on T cells expressing NK-cell markers. That publication notes: Sorted T-cell subsets CD3+CD56+NKG2C+, CD3+CD56+NKG2C- and CD3+CD56-NKG2C+ were TCR beta-sequenced.

The chain combines TRBV5-1 with TRBJ2-5, with 7 positions matching TRBD1. The source of this sequence is a woman under 30 in good health. Sequenced: CD4+ T cells sorted from blood. The CDR3 nucleotides read TGCGCCAGCAGCTCACAGGGGAACCAAGAGACCCAGTACTTC. Encoded protein: CASSSQGNQETQYF.